The clone carrying this T cell receptor (beta chain) has just one count. Blood draws occurred at baseline, cycle 4 day 1, and cycle 7 day 1. The data were taken from a study of OX40 agonist ivuxolimab in advanced cancers. Study-wide background: A mean age of about 59 years, range about 20 to 85, was recorded, and roughly 80% were male.

The CDR3 is 12 residues long. From germline, CDR1 is ENHRY and CDR2 SYGVKD. V lost 8 bases, J lost 3 bases, and 8 bases lay in between. The method was immunoSEQ multiplex PCR; TCRdb's version includes in-frame clones alone and lacks a portion of them. The repertoire holds about 53,000 clones, with roughly 80% as singletons. The input for sequencing was CD4+ or CD8+ T cells sorted from blood, taken in a trial of the OX40 agonist ivuxolimab. This chain uses TRBV10-3 with TRBJ1-3; D gene uncertain. The receptor comes from an adult with an advanced solid tumor such as melanoma, head and neck, liver or kidney cancer. The CDR3 bases are TGTGCCATCGGTAGTGGTGGAAACACCATATATTTT. Its protein is CAIGSGGNTIYF.